The present T cell receptor (beta chain) was sequenced within a study of molecular identifiers for immune sequencing clone quantification. Study-wide results and limits: Sharing of a barcode by identical TCR molecules could cause highly expanded clone sizes to be underestimated. Detection of one spiked Jurkat cell's TCR RNA reportedly worked in around 1 million naive cells. The study found clones above 20 RNA copies held over 97% of effector molecules and under 1% in naive cells.

Using its own MiXCR run on the PCR reads, TCRdb lists one record per CDR3 protein. The sample carries around 470,000 distinct CDR3 sequences, about 26% recorded once. The sample holds a few counts of this clonotype. Antigen specificity is unknown. Between 20,000 and 1,000,000 sorted cells, with 10%, 30% or 50% RNA, yielded naive CD8 libraries. The specimen sequenced was naive CD8+ T cells from blood, with Jurkat cell RNA spiked in. Subset noted: FACS-sorted CD8+CD4-CCR7+CD45RA+ naive T cells. The sequence derives from a human donor in good health. Some libraries in this study had Jurkat cell RNA spiked in.

In DNA form, the CDR3 reads TGTGCCAGCACGAGAGGTGACTTAATGTATGGCTACACCTTC. Encoded protein: CASTRGDLMYGYTF. The V and J genes are TRBV6-5 and TRBJ1-2; D is ambiguous. In germline, CDR1 is MNHEY, CDR2 SVGAGI. This CDR3 has 14 residues. The V end was cut by 7 bases, the J end by 5 bases, with 17 bases between.